The present TCR beta chain was sequenced within a study of cytomegalovirus exposure and HLA in healthy donors. Remarks on this clone: Antigen unknown.

Study observations and caveats: A missense variant in DCLRE1C was later tied to TCR beta V- and J-gene trimming. Most observed TCR sequences were rare, whereas some public TCRs were detected in many donors. In vitro confirmation showed three CMV-associated chains to be CMV antigen specific.

Both 60 Vbeta primers and 13 Jbeta primers went into the PCR. Sequencing used immunoSEQ multiplex PCR; TCRdb keeps in-frame clones, though not all of them. Among around 150,000 clones, about 9.1% were seen once, and the ten largest hold roughly 7%. The source is a middle-aged woman in good health and CMV-seropositive. The sample comprised PBMCs.

Written as DNA, the CDR3 is TGTGCCAGCAGTGAAGCGCAAACAGGGCCTAGTTCACCCCTCCACTTT. Protein sequence: CASSEAQTGPSSPLHF. This rearrangement joins TRBV6-1 to TRBJ1-6; TRBD1 might be the D (6 bases). The CDR3 has 16 amino acids. CDR1 is MNHNS, CDR2 SASEGT, per germline. The germline V and J ends were trimmed by 0 bases and 9 bases, with 15 bases remaining between them.